This passage covers 30 T cell receptor beta chains from one sample sequenced in a study of shared clonotypes between healthy human individuals (dated by TCRdb to the early 2020s). Library preparation employed the immunoSEQ multiplex PCR assay. The immuneACCESS repertoire file appears here via TCRdb, limited to in-frame rearrangements. These files lack a portion of the clones; in checked studies, under half of the deficit traces to unresolved V genes, and the cause of the others is not known. This sample lists 2,500,000 or so clones; 85% to 95% were detected once. The top ten hold 0.37% of the sample. Material: naive CD4+ T cells from PBMCs. The cell subset or site tag for this specimen amounts to: CD45RA+ positively selected. The receptor set was obtained from a man between 18 and 35 years old in good health. Some clones in this sample may be carry-over from other donors' samples.

The chain links TRBV5-5 to TRBJ2-3; 7 nucleotides line up with TRBD2. The CDR3 length is 15 residues. V dropped 4 bases and J dropped 2; count of bases not matched to a gene: 7. Germline V gene sequence: CDR1 SGHKS, CDR2 YYEKEE (reference sequence). As DNA, the CDR3 is TGTGCCAGCAGCCGGCCGGCGGGGGACACAGATACGCAGTATTTT. Translation gives CASSRPAGDTDTQYF.

The chain links TRBV5-4 to TRBJ2-5; 7 nucleotides agree with TRBD2. The CDR3 consists of 14 residues. In germline, CDR1 is SGHNT, CDR2 YYREEE (reference sequence). J was trimmed by 0 bases and V by 4 bases; bases with no gene match: 3. DNA for the CDR3: TGTGCCAGCAGCCTCGGGAGGTACCAAGAGACCCAGTACTTC. It encodes CASSLGRYQETQYF.

The V call is TRBV11-3, the J call TRBJ2-1; D is undetermined. Trimming cost V 1 base and J 5 bases, with 9 bases left between them. This CDR3 has 14 residues. Per the germline V gene, CDR1 is SGHNT and CDR2 is YENEEA. The CDR3 DNA follows: TGTGCCAGCAGCTTAGGTCTACCAGACAATGAGCAGTTCTTC. Translated: CASSLGLPDNEQFF.

This rearrangement joins TRBV28 to TRBJ2-3, with 11 bases aligning to TRBD1. CDR1 MDHEN and CDR2 SYDVKM come from the germline V gene. With 3 bases clipped from V and 6 bases from J, the junction kept 8 bases outside the gene matches. The CDR3 runs to 16 residues. CDR3 residues: CASSFSSGTGGDTQYF. DNA of the CDR3: TGTGCCAGCAGTTTCTCCTCCGGGACAGGGGGGGATACGCAGTATTTT.

The CDR3 loop is CASSQDYSGGGFRETQYF. The DNA for the CDR3 is TGCGCCAGCAGCCAAGATTACTCCGGGGGCGGATTCAGAGAGACCCAGTACTTC. The V and J genes are TRBV4-3 and TRBJ2-5; D could derive from TRBD1 or TRBD2 (6 bases each). This CDR3 comprises 18 residues. CDR1 is LGHNA, CDR2 YSLEER, per germline. V shed 0 bases and J shed 4 bases, with 21 bases lying between them.

This chain uses TRBV5-1 with TRBJ2-1; no reliable D call. There are 14 residues in the CDR3. V dropped 0 bases and J dropped 8 bases, with 12 bases sitting between them. The germline V gene has CDR1 SGHRS and CDR2 YFSETQ. CDR3 sequence: CASSLAAQIDEQFF. In DNA form, the CDR3 reads TGCGCCAGCAGCTTGGCAGCACAAATAGATGAGCAGTTCTTC.

This chain uses TRBV5-1 with TRBJ2-5; no clear D gene. Trimming left V 0 bases short and J 3 bases short, with 12 bases between. Germline lookup yields CDR1 SGHRS and CDR2 YFSETQ. The CDR3 has 15 residues. The CDR3 DNA is TGCGCCAGCAGCTTGGTGGCTACGCAAGAAGAGACCCAGTACTTC. Encoded protein: CASSLVATQEETQYF.

The rearrangement links TRBV25-1 to TRBJ2-2; D is perhaps TRBD1 (6 bases). Trimming cost V 6 bases and J 0 bases, with 14 bases left between them. This CDR3 region has 16 residues. Looked up from germline, CDR1 is MGHDK and CDR2 is SYGVNS. The DNA for the CDR3 is TGTGCCAGCAGGCGCGACAGGAACGCGAACACCGGGGAGCTGTTTTTT. Its protein product is CASRRDRNANTGELFF.

The rearrangement joins TRBV5-4 to TRBJ2-7; D might be TRBD2 (6 bases). V was pared by 4 bases and J by 2 bases, with 19 bases between. The germline gives CDR1 SGHNT, CDR2 YYREEE (reference sequence). The CDR3 length is 16 residues. The CDR3 loop is CASSPGVAAATYEQYF. The CDR3 coding sequence is TGTGCCAGCAGCCCCGGGGTAGCGGCAGCAACCTACGAGCAGTACTTC.

V gene TRBV5-1 combines with J gene TRBJ2-5, with 10 nucleotides matching TRBD2. This CDR3 contains 16 residues. The germline gives CDR1 SGHRS, CDR2 YFSETQ. V shed 2 bases and J 5 bases; nucleotides not matched to a gene: 9. DNA of the CDR3: TGCGCCAGCAGCTTATTCCCAGCGGGAGGGCGGGAGACCCAGTACTTC. It encodes CASSLFPAGGRETQYF.

The chain has TRBV9 and TRBJ2-1, with D perhaps TRBD2 (6 bases). The germline CDR1 and CDR2 sequences are SGDLS and YYNGEE. The CDR3 is 15 residues long. The V and J ends lost 3 bases and 6 bases respectively, with 16 bases between them. The CDR3 DNA reads as TGTGCCAGCAGCGCCTCTCCGACTAGAGGCAATGAGCAGTTCTTC. Amino acids: CASSASPTRGNEQFF.

The rearrangement uses TRBV9 and TRBJ2-7; 7 bases are shared with TRBD1. The germline gives CDR1 SGDLS, CDR2 YYNGEE. The CDR3 sequence is 14 residues long. With 4 bases clipped from V and 4 bases from J, the junction kept 8 bases outside the gene matches. Written as DNA, the CDR3 is TGTGCCAGCAGCACCCGGACAGGAGATTACGAGCAGTACTTC. Translating gives CASSTRTGDYEQYF.

The chain combines TRBV6-5 with TRBJ2-2; 9 positions agree with TRBD2. V lost 2 bases, J lost 6 bases, and 4 bases stayed unmatched. This CDR3 spans 15 amino acids. Looked up from germline, CDR1 is MNHEY and CDR2 is SVGAGI. CDR3 protein: CASSYGTSNPGELFF. DNA of the CDR3: TGTGCCAGCAGTTACGGGACTAGCAATCCCGGGGAGCTGTTTTTT.

The chain uses TRBV9 and TRBJ2-2; 11 bases align to TRBD2. V gave up 1 base and J gave up 5 bases; unmatched junction bases: 7. Germline-derived CDR1 and CDR2 are SGDLS and YYNGEE. The length of the CDR3 is 17 residues. The CDR3 region is CASSVRLAGLRTGELFF. The CDR3 region has the DNA TGTGCCAGCAGCGTAAGACTAGCGGGACTTCGAACCGGGGAGCTGTTTTTT.

CDR3 in DNA: TGCAGTGCGGTTCCTAACTATGGCTACACCTTC. Amino acids: CSAVPNYGYTF. The chain carries TRBV20-1 and TRBJ1-2, with unresolved D. Deletions cut 6 bases from V and 0 bases from J, with 5 bases between. This CDR3 region has 11 residues. Germline V CDR1 and CDR2: DFQATT, SNEGSKA (reference sequence).

V gene TRBV7-8 combines with J gene TRBJ2-1; 8 bases agree with TRBD2. The ends lost 4 bases at V and 7 bases at J; junction bases unmatched: 12. The CDR3 is 16 amino acids. The germline gives CDR1 SGHVS, CDR2 FQNEAQ. The CDR3 spells CASSYQRERVWNEQFF. The CDR3 DNA follows: TGTGCCAGCAGCTACCAGCGGGAGCGTGTCTGGAATGAGCAGTTCTTC.

This sequence joins TRBV5-6 and TRBJ2-5; D unclear. The V gene lost 4 bases and the J gene lost 5 bases, with 15 bases spanning the gap. Germline V CDR1 and CDR2: SGHDT, YYEEEE. The CDR3 extends over 14 amino acids. The CDR3 DNA is TGTGCCAGCAGCCCATTCCGCCAGTGGGAGACCCAGTACTTC. Encoded protein: CASSPFRQWETQYF.

The chain couples TRBV5-4 to TRBJ2-2; no clear D. CDR1 SGHNT and CDR2 YYREEE come from the germline V gene (reference sequence). Trimming stripped 2 bases from V and 5 bases from J, with 10 bases between. This CDR3 is built from 14 residues. CDR3 bases: TGTGCCAGCAGCTTCGCCCTGGGTACCGGGGAGCTGTTTTTT. The encoded protein is CASSFALGTGELFF.

The CDR3 nucleotides read TGTGCCAGCAGCCCTAGCATGCAGGGGAACTATGGCTACACCTTC. The encoded protein is CASSPSMQGNYGYTF. V gene TRBV9 combines with J gene TRBJ1-2; tentative D call: TRBD1 (6 bases). The CDR3 has 15 amino acids. Germline V gene lookup returns CDR1 SGDLS and CDR2 YYNGEE. Trimming left V 4 bases short and J 2 bases short, with 15 bases between.

CDR3: CASSLLITRQQFF. The CDR3 DNA sequence: TGTGCCAGCTCACTATTAATTACTAGACAGCAGTTCTTC. This chain connects TRBV18 to TRBJ2-1; weak D call: TRBD2 (5 bases). Between the trimmed V and J ends, which lost 4 bases and 11 bases, there was a span of 15 bases. This CDR3 spans 13 amino acids. The V gene's germline CDR1 is KGHSH and CDR2 LQKENI. Full variable domain (outside the CDR3, taken from reference TRBV18 and TRBJ2-1): NAGVMQNPRHLVRRRGQEARLRCSPMKGHSHVYWYRQLPEEGLKFMVYLQKENIIDESGMPKERFSAEFPKEGPSILRIQQVVRGDSAAYFCASSLLITRQQFFGPGTRLTVL.

V usage is TRBV27 and J usage is TRBJ2-7; TRBD2 is a possible D gene (6 bases). Trimming took off 2 bases at V and 2 bases at J, with 13 bases between the two ends. CDR3 length: 15 residues. Germline values: CDR1 MNHEY, CDR2 SMNVEV (reference sequence). The CDR3 sequence: CASSLSFGSPYEQYF. CDR3 sequence (DNA): TGTGCCAGCAGTTTAAGCTTCGGGAGTCCCTACGAGCAGTACTTC.

V usage is TRBV10-3 and J usage is TRBJ2-7, with D possibly matching TRBD1 (6 bases). From germline, CDR1 is ENHRY and CDR2 SYGVKD. Between the trimmed V and J ends, which lost 2 bases and 6 bases, there was a span of 20 bases. This CDR3 contains 16 residues. Here the CDR3 DNA reads TGTGCCATCAGTGAGGATCCGCGCACAGGGCTCTTCGAGCAGTACTTC. This gives the protein CAISEDPRTGLFEQYF.

This clone was counted a single time. The rearrangement joins TRBV7-8 to TRBJ1-1; tentatively, D is TRBD1 (6 bases). The germline V gene has CDR1 SGHVS and CDR2 FQNEAQ. The V end lost 0 bases, the J end lost 3 bases, and 14 bases lay between the germline ends. This CDR3 spans 16 amino acids. The chain's CDR3 is CASSLALTGFHTEAFF. Here the CDR3 DNA reads TGTGCCAGCAGCTTAGCGCTTACAGGGTTCCACACTGAAGCTTTCTTT.

The rearrangement uses TRBV9 and TRBJ1-2, with D hard to call. CDR1 and CDR2 (germline): SGDLS, YYNGEE. CDR3 size: 15 residues. Trimming pared 0 bases from V and 8 bases from J, leaving 17 bases between. CDR3 region: CASSVEGRPFGGYTF. CDR3 coding DNA: TGTGCCAGCAGCGTAGAGGGCAGGCCCTTTGGAGGCTACACCTTC. Looking up the rest from reference TRBV9 and TRBJ1-2 gives the full variable domain: DSGVTQTPKHLITATGQRVTLRCSPRSGDLSVYWYQQSLDQGLQFLIQYYNGEERAKGNILERFSAQQFPDLHSELNLSSLELGDSALYFCASSVEGRPFGGYTFGSGTRLTVV.

The chain has TRBV30 and TRBJ1-6; D is perhaps TRBD1 (6 bases). Per germline, CDR1 GTSNPN and CDR2 SVGIG (reference sequence). Deletions cut 2 bases from V and 7 bases from J, with 15 bases between. The CDR3 totals 15 residues. The CDR3 is CAWSTPGGANSPLHF. CDR3 sequence (DNA): TGTGCCTGGAGTACACCGGGGGGCGCGAATTCACCCCTCCACTTT.

The chain has TRBV7-3 and TRBJ1-5, with 7 bases that match TRBD1. The CDR3 is 15 amino acids. Trimming removed 5 bases from V and 0 bases from J; junction bases left unmatched: 4. The germline V gene encodes CDR1 SGHTA and CDR2 FQGTGA. The CDR3 spells CASSLQGNSNQPQHF. CDR3 nucleotide sequence: TGTGCCAGCAGCCTACAGGGGAATAGCAATCAGCCCCAGCATTTT.

The chain combines TRBV2 with TRBJ1-1; TRBD1 matches at 8 bases. The CDR3 runs to 13 residues. V shed 4 bases and J 8 bases; nucleotides not matched to a gene: 6. Germline assignment: CDR1 SNHLY and CDR2 FYNNEI. DNA of the CDR3: TGTGCCAGCAGTGTAGACAGGGGTTCAGAAGCTTTCTTT. This gives the protein CASSVDRGSEAFF.

The chain combines TRBV29-1 with TRBJ1-4; TRBD1 is a possible D gene (5 bases). With 7 bases removed from V and 7 bases from J, the gap between germline ends came to 25 bases. The CDR3 is 16 residues long. CDR1 SQVTM and CDR2 ANQGSEA come from the germline V gene. The CDR3 is CSADSGQGPSSEKLFF. In DNA, the CDR3 is TGCAGCGCAGACAGCGGCCAAGGACCTTCTAGTGAAAAACTGTTTTTT.

This rearrangement joins TRBV5-1 to TRBJ2-2; no firm D call. This CDR3 is 16 amino acids long. V was trimmed by 0 bases and J by 0 bases, leaving 9 bases between them. In germline, CDR1 is SGHRS, CDR2 YFSETQ. The CDR3 here is CASSLAAATNTGELFF. Here the CDR3 DNA reads TGCGCCAGCAGCTTGGCGGCGGCTACGAACACCGGGGAGCTGTTTTTT.

V usage is TRBV27 and J usage is TRBJ2-1; D remains ambiguous. This CDR3 has 14 amino acids. Germline V gives CDR1 MNHEY, CDR2 SMNVEV (reference sequence). Trimming shortened V by 10 bases and J by 3 bases, and 16 bases separated the two germline ends. The DNA of the CDR3 is TGTGCCACCCAACCACACGGTCTCTACAATGAGCAGTTCTTC. This translates into CATQPHGLYNEQFF.